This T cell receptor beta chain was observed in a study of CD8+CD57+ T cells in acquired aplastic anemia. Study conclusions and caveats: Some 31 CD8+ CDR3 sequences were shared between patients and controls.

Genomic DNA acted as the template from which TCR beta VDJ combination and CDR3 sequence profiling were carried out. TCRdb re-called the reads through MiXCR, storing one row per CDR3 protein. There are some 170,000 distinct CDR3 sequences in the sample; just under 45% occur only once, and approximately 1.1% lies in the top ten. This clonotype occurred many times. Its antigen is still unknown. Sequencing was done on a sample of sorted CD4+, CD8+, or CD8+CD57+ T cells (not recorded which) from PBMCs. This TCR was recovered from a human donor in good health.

The CDR3 coding sequence is TGCAGTGCGACGACTAGCGCCTCCTACGAGCAGTACTTC. Amino acid sequence: CSATTSASYEQYF. The chain employs TRBV20-1 and TRBJ2-7; TRBD2 matches 8 bases. V shed 6 bases and J 0 bases; nucleotides not matched to a gene: 4. The CDR3 spans 13 residues. Germline V CDR1 and CDR2: DFQATT, SNEGSKA (reference sequence).